The 3 T cell receptor beta chains in this list originate from one sample, sequenced in a study of neurological immune-mediated disorders. TCRdb re-analysed the 5' RACE reads in MiXCR, keeping a single row per CDR3 protein. This table holds tens of thousands of distinct CDR3 sequences, roughly 2.6% found once. The sequencing sample was made of PBMCs. The receptors were gathered from a woman between 25 and 40 years old with multiple sclerosis.

The table lists this clonotype with many counts. V gene TRBV21-1 combines with J gene TRBJ2-3; the DNA was not compared with TRBD2, the D call given in the table. TRBV21-1 is flagged as a pseudogene. The CDR3 runs 17 residues. CDR3 loop: CASSKDSRLEPLDTQYF. Here the CDR3 DNA reads TGTGCCAGCAGCAAAGATTCTCGGCTAGAACCGCTCGATACGCAGTATTTT.

This clonotype has at least ten counts. V and J are TRBV5-1 and TRBJ1-1; D call uncertain. The CDR3 length is 14 residues. V was shortened by 4 bases and J by 7 bases, with 17 bases between the two germline ends. Germline CDR1 reads SGHRS; CDR2 reads YFSETQ. The CDR3 here is CASSPIPGPSEAFF. The CDR3 bases are TGCGCCAGCAGCCCAATTCCCGGGCCGAGTGAAGCTTTCTTT.

This clonotype was seen ten or more times. The chain uses TRBV7-2 and TRBJ2-7; possible D gene TRBD1, 6 bases. Germline V lookup: CDR1 SGHTA, CDR2 FQGNSA. Trimming left V 5 bases short and J 3 bases short, with 14 bases between. The CDR3 extends over 14 amino acids. CDR3 DNA: TGTGCCAGCAGCGCAAGGACAGACAACTACGAGCAGTACTTC. It is translated as CASSARTDNYEQYF.